Listed here are 29 T cell receptor beta chains from one sample, sequenced in a study of cytomegalovirus exposure and HLA in healthy donors. The PCR employed 60 Vbeta primers together with 13 Jbeta primers. The method was immunoSEQ multiplex PCR; TCRdb's version includes in-frame clones alone and lacks a portion of them. The sample includes over 95,000 clones, 70% to 85% of them seen just once. The source material was PBMCs. These receptors originate from a woman under 30 in good health and CMV-seronegative.

CDR3 in amino acids: CASRDRSIATNTGELFF. CDR3 bases: TGTGCCAGCAGGGATAGGAGCATAGCTACGAACACCGGGGAGCTGTTTTTT. J is TRBJ2-2 and V is TRBV27; D not resolved. Germline CDR1 and CDR2: MNHEY and SMNVEV (reference sequence). This CDR3 contains 17 residues. Trimming cost V 6 bases and J 0 bases, with 17 bases left between them.

The chain joins TRBV18 to TRBJ1-5; the match to TRBD1 covers 7 bases. V was pared by 6 bases and J by 3 bases, with 5 bases of the junction left unmatched. This CDR3 has 14 residues. The germline V gene encodes CDR1 KGHSH and CDR2 LQKENI. CDR3: CASSTTGDNQPQHF. In nucleotides, the CDR3 is TGTGCCAGCTCGACTACAGGGGACAATCAGCCCCAGCATTTT.

The chain joins TRBV11-3 to TRBJ2-3; D is unclear. Trimming removed 1 base from V and 0 bases from J, with 5 bases in between. CDR1 SGHNT and CDR2 YENEEA come from the germline V gene. The CDR3 sequence is 14 residues long. The DNA of the CDR3 is TGTGCCAGCAGCTTAGGGGCTAGCACAGATACGCAGTATTTT. It is translated as CASSLGASTDTQYF.

This clone has just a few counts. The V gene is TRBV6-1, the J gene TRBJ2-1; TRBD2 matches 7 bases. CDR1 is MNHNS, CDR2 SASEGT, per germline. There are 14 residues in the CDR3. With 8 bases clipped from V and 0 bases from J, the junction kept 4 bases outside the gene matches. CDR3 sequence: CASSSGISYNEQFF. CDR3 coding DNA: TGTGCCAGCTCGAGCGGGATCTCCTACAATGAGCAGTTCTTC.

This chain connects TRBV27 to TRBJ2-2; D might be TRBD1 (6 bases). V was shortened by 4 bases and J by 5 bases, with 14 bases between the two germline ends. The CDR3 spans 15 residues. CDR1 and CDR2 from the germline V gene are MNHEY and SMNVEV (reference sequence). The chain's CDR3 is CASSSLQGLTGELFF. CDR3 in DNA: TGTGCCAGCAGTTCGCTACAGGGATTAACCGGGGAGCTGTTTTTT.

The chain has TRBV19 and TRBJ2-3; 9 nucleotides line up with TRBD1. The CDR3 is 16 residues long. The J segment lost 0 bases and the V segment lost 5 bases, leaving 6 bases of the junction unmatched. Per germline, CDR1 LNHDA and CDR2 SQIVND (reference sequence). CDR3 bases: TGTGCCAGTAGTGACGACAGGGGGGAGAGCACAGATACGCAGTATTTT. It yields the protein CASSDDRGESTDTQYF.

V is TRBV4-2 and J is TRBJ2-1, with TRBD2 as a possible D gene (6 bases). The CDR3 totals 15 residues. Per germline, CDR1 LGHNA and CDR2 YNFKEQ. The ends were cut back, 4 bases at V and 0 bases at J, with 10 bases in the middle. In DNA, the CDR3 is TGTGCCAGCAGCCTTACTAGCATCTCCTACAATGAGCAGTTCTTC. It yields the protein CASSLTSISYNEQFF.

This chain uses TRBV19 with TRBJ2-1, with a tentative D call TRBD2 (5 bases). CDR1 and CDR2 (germline): LNHDA, SQIVND (reference sequence). This CDR3 contains 15 residues. V was trimmed by 6 bases and J by 8 bases, leaving 20 bases between them. CDR3 sequence reads: CASSRGRPEGYEQFF. CDR3 coding DNA: TGTGCCAGTAGCCGCGGACGTCCAGAGGGCTATGAGCAGTTCTTC.

The chain carries TRBV6-1 and TRBJ2-5; tentative D call: TRBD2 (6 bases). CDR1 is MNHNS, CDR2 SASEGT, per germline. There are 13 residues in the CDR3. V was shortened by 6 bases and J by 5 bases, with 13 bases between the two germline ends. CDR3 sequence: CASRRLVEETQYF. CDR3 coding DNA: TGTGCCAGCAGGAGACTAGTTGAGGAGACCCAGTACTTC.

The rearrangement uses TRBV28 and TRBJ2-3; D gene unclear. Trimming cost V 8 bases and J 10 bases, with 10 bases left between them. This CDR3 has 10 residues. In germline, CDR1 is MDHEN, CDR2 SYDVKM. This CDR3 reads CASAISPQYF. The DNA of the CDR3 is TGTGCCAGCGCTATCTCACCGCAGTATTTT. The full variable domain, with the rest looked up from reference TRBV28 and TRBJ2-3, is DVKVTQSSRYLVKRTGEKVFLECVQDMDHENMFWYRQDPGLGLRLIYFSYDVKMKEKGDIPEGYSVSREKKERFSLILESASTNQTSMYLCASAISPQYFGPGTRLTVL.

As DNA, the CDR3 is TGTGCTAGTGGTTTGGAGGCGGGTTATGGAAACACCATATATTTT. It is translated as CASGLEAGYGNTIYF. V is TRBV12-5 and J is TRBJ1-3; D gene ambiguous. Germline V CDR1 and CDR2: LGHNT, FRNRAP. Trimming shortened V by 1 base and J by 3 bases, and 10 bases separated the two germline ends. The CDR3 runs 15 residues.

Concerning this clone: One end of the junction is discordant with germline, which a read error may explain. J is TRBJ1-2 and V is TRBV29-1; 7 bases line up with TRBD1. The CDR3 consists of 12 residues. Per germline, CDR1 SQVTM and CDR2 ANQGSEA. The CDR3 here is CCGRDSMEGYTF. The CDR3 coding sequence is TGCTGCGGACGGGACAGCATGGAAGGCTACACCTTT.

The rearrangement links TRBV9 to TRBJ2-1; D is unclear. The V end was cut by 4 bases, the J end by 3 bases, with 2 bases between. The CDR3 is 11 amino acids. Germline assignment: CDR1 SGDLS and CDR2 YYNGEE. DNA of the CDR3: TGTGCCAGCAGCCACTACAATGAGCAGTTCTTC. It translates to CASSHYNEQFF.

The chain combines TRBV27 with TRBJ2-1; D call uncertain. Germline CDR1 is MNHEY and CDR2 is SMNVEV (reference sequence). This CDR3 has 15 residues. Trimming pared 5 bases from V and 8 bases from J, leaving 19 bases between. The CDR3 region has the DNA TGTGCCAGCAGTCCACTCGCTTTTCCGTTCGATGAGCAGTTCTTC. Its translation: CASSPLAFPFDEQFF.

This clone showed up just once. The J gene is TRBJ2-1, the V gene TRBV11-2, with 11 bases identical to TRBD1. With 5 bases clipped from V and 9 bases from J, the junction kept 9 bases outside the gene matches. This CDR3 is 15 amino acids long. CDR1 is SGHAT and CDR2 is FQNNGV in the germline V gene. CDR3 coding DNA: TGTGCCAGCAGCCTAGCCGGGACAGGGGGTGGTGAGCAGTTCTTC. As protein: CASSLAGTGGGEQFF. Filled out from reference TRBV11-2 and TRBJ2-1, the complete variable domain reads EAGVAQSPRYKIIEKRQSVAFWCNPISGHATLYWYQQILGQGPKLLIQFQNNGVVDDSQLPKDRFSAERLKGVDSTLKIQPAKLEDSAVYLCASSLAGTGGGEQFFGPGTRLTVL.

The gene calls are TRBV7-8 and TRBJ1-5, with D unclear. Between the trimmed V and J ends, which lost 3 bases and 0 bases, there was a span of 6 bases. CDR1 SGHVS and CDR2 FQNEAQ come from the germline V gene. This CDR3 has 14 amino acids. CDR3 loop: CASSFLYSNQPQHF. The CDR3 nucleotides read TGTGCCAGCAGCTTTCTTTATAGCAATCAGCCCCAGCATTTT.

The chain carries TRBV11-3 and TRBJ2-5, with TRBD2 matching over 16 bases. Trimming took 5 bases from V and 7 from J; bases not matched to a gene: 19. CDR3 length: 20 residues. CDR1 is SGHNT, CDR2 YENEEA, per germline. CDR3 loop: CASSPHEPGLAGGPGWTQYF. The CDR3 nucleotides read TGTGCCAGCAGCCCACACGAACCGGGACTAGCGGGGGGGCCGGGGTGGACCCAGTACTTC.

This clone was seen a single time. This chain joins TRBV7-8 and TRBJ2-1, with 9 bases that match TRBD1. The trim removed 10 bases at V and 2 bases at J, leaving 15 bases unmatched. CDR3 length: 17 amino acids. The V gene's germline CDR1 is SGHVS and CDR2 FQNEAQ. The CDR3 is CATLLPGQGSPYNEQFF. Here the CDR3 DNA reads TGTGCCACCCTACTACCGGGACAGGGTTCTCCCTACAATGAGCAGTTCTTC. The complete variable domain, with remaining parts taken from reference TRBV7-8 and TRBJ2-1, reads GAGVSQSPRYKVAKRGQDVALRCDPISGHVSLFWYQQALGQGPEFLTYFQNEAQLDKSGLPSDRFFAERPEGSVSTLKIQRTQQEDSAVYLCATLLPGQGSPYNEQFFGPGTRLTVL.

The chain employs TRBV6-1 and TRBJ2-7; tentatively, D is TRBD1 (6 bases). V was trimmed by 4 bases and J by 0 bases, leaving 10 bases between them. Germline CDR1 and CDR2: MNHNS and SASEGT. The CDR3 has 14 residues. CDR3 in amino acids: CASSGRDISYEQYF. The CDR3 bases are TGTGCCAGCAGTGGCCGGGACATCTCCTACGAGCAGTACTTC.

About this clone itself: One end of the junction does not line up with germline, which may come from a read error. This chain uses TRBV7-7 with TRBJ2-1; 9 bases map to TRBD2. Germline V lookup: CDR1 SSHAT, CDR2 FNYEAQ (reference sequence). This CDR3 spans 15 amino acids. In DNA, the CDR3 is TGTGCTAGCAGCCTTAGCGGGAGCTCCTACAATGAGCAGTTCTTC. Translating it yields CASSLSGSSYNEQFF.

This clone was counted a few times. The rearrangement links TRBV10-2 to TRBJ1-4; 7 nucleotides match TRBD1. Germline V gene lookup returns CDR1 WSHSY and CDR2 SAAADI. Unmatched junction bases numbered 7, after V lost 6 bases and J lost 6 bases. The CDR3 covers 14 residues. CDR3 region: CASRQTGIDEKLFF. The CDR3 DNA sequence: TGCGCCAGCAGACAGACAGGGATCGATGAAAAACTGTTTTTT.

This chain links TRBV11-2 with TRBJ2-3; D might be TRBD2 (5 bases). Germline V gene sequence: CDR1 SGHAT, CDR2 FQNNGV. V was trimmed by 5 bases and J by 0 bases, leaving 15 bases between them. This CDR3 has 16 amino acids. This CDR3 reads CASSLWERRSTDTQYF. In DNA, the CDR3 is TGTGCCAGCAGCCTATGGGAGCGGAGGAGCACAGATACGCAGTATTTT.

The rearrangement uses TRBV4-2 and TRBJ2-3; TRBD2 matches at 7 bases. Trimming at V came to 0 bases and at J to 3 bases, leaving 9 bases not matched to a gene. Germline V gene sequence: CDR1 LGHNA, CDR2 YNFKEQ. CDR3 size: 17 residues. The CDR3 sequence: CASSQDEVGGRTDTQYF. The CDR3 DNA is TGTGCCAGCAGCCAAGATGAGGTGGGAGGGAGAACAGATACGCAGTATTTT.

V usage is TRBV4-1 and J usage is TRBJ2-1; D is unclear. V lost 4 bases, J lost 9 bases, and 13 bases lay in between. The V gene's germline CDR1 is MGHRA and CDR2 YSYEKL. CDR3 length equals 13 residues. The chain's CDR3 is CASSRASRLEQFF. For the CDR3, the DNA is TGCGCCAGCAGCCGAGCTAGTCGTCTTGAGCAGTTCTTC.

This chain links TRBV5-1 with TRBJ2-7; 7 bases align to TRBD1. CDR3 length equals 12 residues. J was trimmed by 5 bases and V by 4 bases; bases with no gene match: 3. Looked up from germline, CDR1 is SGHRS and CDR2 is YFSETQ. CDR3 amino acids: CASSTTGDEQYF. The CDR3 nucleotides read TGCGCCAGCAGCACAACAGGGGACGAGCAGTACTTC.

J is TRBJ1-1 and V is TRBV19, with D unclear. Germline-derived CDR1 and CDR2 are LNHDA and SQIVND (reference sequence). The V end was cut by 7 bases, the J end by 4 bases, with 7 bases between. The CDR3 contains 11 residues. The CDR3 loop reads CASIGPTEAFF. The CDR3 DNA is TGTGCCAGTATTGGGCCCACTGAAGCTTTCTTT.

This chain joins TRBV6-5 and TRBJ2-1, with 9 bases aligning to TRBD2. Germline values: CDR1 MNHEY, CDR2 SVGAGI. The CDR3 is 15 residues long. The V segment lost 6 bases and the J segment 7 bases; nucleotides outside the gene matches: 10. CDR3: CASRNRVSGRNEQFF. CDR3 DNA: TGTGCCAGCAGGAACAGGGTTAGCGGGAGAAATGAGCAGTTCTTC.

The chain uses TRBV2 and TRBJ2-3, with TRBD1 matching over 8 bases. Germline V gene lookup returns CDR1 SNHLY and CDR2 FYNNEI. The junction had 20 bases not matched to a gene; V was cut back by 6 bases and J by 6 bases. The CDR3 totals 18 residues. This CDR3 reads CASSVKLLGARGHDTQYF. CDR3 nucleotide sequence: TGTGCCAGCAGCGTAAAACTTTTGGGGGCCAGGGGGCACGATACGCAGTATTTT.

V usage is TRBV4-2 and J usage is TRBJ2-4; TRBD1 aligns across 9 bases. V was clipped by 6 bases and J by 5 bases; unmatched bases: 5. The CDR3 spans 14 residues. The germline gives CDR1 LGHNA, CDR2 YNFKEQ. The CDR3 reads CASRPDRGENIQYF. CDR3 DNA: TGTGCCAGCAGACCGGACAGGGGAGAAAACATTCAGTACTTC.